This T cell receptor (beta chain) was observed in a study of blood T cell repertoires in COVID-19. Study context: The samples span acute and convalescent COVID-19 from the United States, Italy and Spain.

Germline V lookup: CDR1 MNHEY, CDR2 SVGAGI. This CDR3 spans 13 amino acids. Trimming shortened V by 7 bases and J by 3 bases, and 12 bases separated the two germline ends. Measured with immunoSEQ multiplex PCR; TCRdb has only the in-frame clones, and not every one. This table holds roughly 300,000 clones, roughly 84% found once. While infection was still active, Seattle patients were enrolled and then followed longitudinally. The TCR comes from a human donor with COVID-19, enrolled during active disease. The donor label of this sample is uncertain. The sample comprised peripheral blood. V is TRBV6-5 and J is TRBJ2-5; D is ambiguous. CDR3 amino acids: CASNLGREETQYF. The CDR3 coding sequence is TGTGCCAGCAATTTGGGCCGCGAAGAGACCCAGTACTTC.